The rows below give T cell receptor beta chains drawn from one sample of a study of blood T cells in healthy people across ages. TCRdb passed the 5' RACE reads through MiXCR, listing each CDR3 protein once. The top ten hold around 41% of the sample, which has 700,000 to 850,000 distinct CDR3 sequences, 40% to 65% seen once. The sample consisted of blood. Every receptor here comes from a man older than 75 in good health. Both conserved end residues are part of each CDR3. A D gene is named only where the DNA matches it firmly. The listing skips clone size in some rows; elsewhere it reads once, few, many or a size class.

V gene	J gene	CDR3 length	D gene	clone size	CDR3 DNA	CDR3 protein
TRBV11-3	TRBJ2-1	13	-	-	TGTGCCAGCAGCTTAGGGGCTCGTCTTGAGCAGTTCTTC	CASSLGARLEQFF
TRBV4-1	TRBJ2-1	16	-	-	TGCGCCAGCTCCCCCCCCGGGGGCCGTCCTGGGAATGAGCAGTTCTTC	CASSPPGGRPGNEQFF
TRBV7-2	TRBJ2-3	17	TRBD2	few	TGTGCCAGCAGCTGGGGCATTTTGGGAGGGCCTAACAGATACGCGTATTTT	CASSWGILGGPNRYAYF
TRBV9	TRBJ1-1	15	-	-	TGTGCCAGCAGCTTACGGAGTAACATGAACACTGAAGCTTTCTTT	CASSLRSNMNTEAFF
TRBV12-3/TRBV12-4	TRBJ1-2	13	-	-	TGTGCCAGCAGTCGAGCCCGGACGGATGGCTACACCTTC	CASSRARTDGYTF
TRBV28	TRBJ2-5	11	-	-	TGTGCCAGCAGGGGAGCGTCGGAGCAGTACTTC	CASRGASEQYF
TRBV18	TRBJ2-3	18	TRBD2	-	TGTGCCAGCTCACCACTCCGGACTAGCGGGAGTACCACAGATACGCAGTATTTT	CASSPLRTSGSTTDTQYF
TRBV7-2	TRBJ2-5	14	TRBD2	once	TGTGCCAGCAGCCAAACTAGCGGGGGCAATGAGCAGTACTTC	CASSQTSGGNEQYF
TRBV12-3/TRBV12-4	TRBJ2-1	14	TRBD2	few	TGTGCAACCTGTCGGGAGGGCCTTGGGAATGAGCAGTTCTTC	CATCREGLGNEQFF
TRBV28	TRBJ2-3	15	-	few	TGTGCCAGCAGTCCCCCATGGTCGGGGAGGGATACGCAGTATTTT	CASSPPWSGRDTQYF
TRBV20-1	TRBJ1-1	13	-	-	TGCAGTGCTATGTCCGGACGCGGGGCTGAAGCTTTCTTT	CSAMSGRGAEAFF
TRBV3-1	TRBJ2-5	15	-	-	TGTGCCAGCAGCGCAAGGGGTAGGGCCCAAGAGACCCAGTACTTC	CASSARGRAQETQYF
TRBV14	TRBJ2-7	16	TRBD2	-	TGTGCCAGCAGCCAAGACGGGAGGACTAGCGGGACAAAGCAGTACTTC	CASSQDGRTSGTKQYF
TRBV10-3	TRBJ1-2	13	-	-	TGTGCCTTCGTCGGGACAAGGGAAGATGGCTACACCTTC	CAFVGTREDGYTF
TRBV24-1	TRBJ2-3	13	TRBD2	few	TGTGCCACCCGGGCTAGCGGGGGAGGATACGCGTATTTT	CATRASGGGYAYF
TRBV5-1	TRBJ2-7	15	-	-	TGCGCCAGCAGCTTGTTAAGGGGGACCTACAATGAGCAGTACTTC	CASSLLRGTYNEQYF
TRBV5-1	TRBJ2-1	16	TRBD2	-	TGCGCCAGCAGCTTGGCCCGGGGCGGGAGTATCCATGAGCAGTTCTTC	CASSLARGGSIHEQFF
TRBV7-2	TRBJ1-1	15	-	-	TGTGCCAGCAGCGTCCGGGGGGGCGCTGACACTGAAGCTTTCTTT	CASSVRGGADTEAFF
TRBV11-2	TRBJ2-7	17	-	-	TGTGCCAGCAGTTCCCTGGGGGGCGGCCGTATCTCCTACGAGCAGTACTTC	CASSSLGGGRISYEQYF
TRBV10-3	TRBJ1-4	16	-	-	TGTGCCATCAGTGATCCCTATACAGGGCCCAATGAAAAACTGTTTTTT	CAISDPYTGPNEKLFF
TRBV12-3/TRBV12-4	TRBJ1-6	13	TRBD1	-	TGTGCCAGCAGTATCGCAGGGGGTTCACCCCTCCACTTT	CASSIAGGSPLHF
TRBV3-1	TRBJ1-2	14	-	few	TGTGCCAGCAGCCAAGGGGGCAGTTCCTATGGCTACACCTTC	CASSQGGSSYGYTF
TRBV3-1	TRBJ2-7	14	TRBD1	-	TGTGCCAGCAGCCAAGGGAAGGGGGCGCGCGAGCAGTACTTC	CASSQGKGAREQYF
TRBV5-1	TRBJ2-7	14	TRBD2	-	TGCGCCGGCAGCGTGGACGAGACTAGCAACGAGCAGTACTTC	CAGSVDETSNEQYF
TRBV4-1	TRBJ1-5	15	TRBD1	-	TGCGCCAGCAGCCCAGGACAGGTTGGGGTTCAGCCCCAGCATTTT	CASSPGQVGVQPQHF
TRBV12-5	TRBJ1-2	15	-	few	TGTGCTAGTGGTTTGGTAGACAAGGGGAACTATGGCTACACCTTC	CASGLVDKGNYGYTF
TRBV12-3/TRBV12-4	TRBJ2-4	16	TRBD2	-	TGTGCCAGCAGCCGAGGACTAGCGGGAGGACAAAACATTCAGTACTTC	CASSRGLAGGQNIQYF
TRBV3-1	TRBJ2-7	16	-	-	TGTGCCAGCAGCCAAGGATTTAGTGCCATCTCCTACGAGCAGTACTTC	CASSQGFSAISYEQYF
TRBV12-3/TRBV12-4	TRBJ2-3	13	-	-	TGTGCCGCGACACAGGGTCCCACAGATACGCAGTATTTT	CAATQGPTDTQYF
TRBV27	TRBJ2-7	14	TRBD1	-	TGTGCCAGCAGTGACAGGGGGAAAACCTACGAGCAGTACTTC	CASSDRGKTYEQYF
TRBV24-1	TRBJ2-1	11	-	-	TGTGCCACCAGTGATAGGTTTGAGCAGTTCTTC	CATSDRFEQFF
TRBV25-1	TRBJ2-7	13	-	-	TGTGCCAGCAGTGGGGTTCGAGGGGACGAGCAGTACTTC	CASSGVRGDEQYF
TRBV11-2	TRBJ2-5	12	-	-	TGTGCCAGCAGCCACGGAAAAGAGACCCAGTACTTC	CASSHGKETQYF
TRBV11-1	TRBJ2-5	16	TRBD2	-	TGTGCCAGCAGCCCACGGCGCAGCGGGAGACAAGAGACCCAGTACTTC	CASSPRRSGRQETQYF
TRBV10-3	TRBJ1-1	13	-	few	TGTGCCATCAGGCCCGACATAGGGGTTGAAGCTTTCTTT	CAIRPDIGVEAFF
TRBV12-3/TRBV12-4	TRBJ2-2	15	TRBD1	-	TGTGCCAGCAGTCCACAGGGGGCGCTTAGCGGGGAGCTGTTTTTT	CASSPQGALSGELFF
TRBV20-1	TRBJ1-2	16	-	-	-	CSADARAGFLDYGCTF
TRBV20-1	TRBJ1-2	13	TRBD1	many	TGCAGTGCGCCCGGGACAGGAGTATATGGCTACACCTTC	CSAPGTGVYGYTF
TRBV28	TRBJ2-7	13	-	-	TGTGCCAGCACCAATCCCAAGGGAGCCGAGCAGTACTTC	CASTNPKGAEQYF
TRBV9	TRBJ2-7	14	-	few	TGTGCTCGACAACGGACAGCGAGCTCCTACGAGCAGTACTTC	CARQRTASSYEQYF
TRBV12-5	TRBJ2-5	17	-	-	TGTGCTAGTGGTTTGGGCGCCGGGATCCCCTCCCAAGAGACCCAGTACTTC	CASGLGAGIPSQETQYF
TRBV5-1	TRBJ2-3	13	-	-	TGCGCCAGCAGGGGACCGACTGGAGGAGACGCGTATTTT	CASRGPTGGDAYF
TRBV5-1	TRBJ2-1	15	-	-	TGCGCCAGCAGCTTGGCCGGGACCCACTCCAATGAGCAGTTCTTC	CASSLAGTHSNEQFF
TRBV20-1	TRBJ1-4	15	TRBD1	few	TGCAGTGCTAGAGATCACAGGGGGGCGGGCGAAAAACTGTTTTTT	CSARDHRGAGEKLFF
TRBV3-1	TRBJ2-7	12	-	once	TGTGCCAGCAGCCAGAGTGTGAGAGAGCAGTACTTC	CASSQSVREQYF
TRBV6-2/TRBV6-3	TRBJ2-3	17	TRBD1	-	TGTGCCAGCAGTTACCACCGGATGGGACAGGCGGACAGATACGCGTATTTT	CASSYHRMGQADRYAYF
TRBV20-1	TRBJ1-2	12	-	once	TGCAGTGCCCTCCCGAACAGGGACGGCTACACCTTC	CSALPNRDGYTF
TRBV20-1	TRBJ2-3	12	TRBD2	-	TGCAGTGGACTAGCGGAGACAGATACGCAGTATTTT	CSGLAETDTQYF
TRBV5-1	TRBJ2-1	17	-	-	TGCGCCAGCAGCTTGGCCCTAGGGGGAGGGGGGTACAATGAGCAGTTCTTC	CASSLALGGGGYNEQFF
TRBV28	TRBJ2-5	13	-	once	TGTGCCAGCAGTTCATTAGGGGACGAGACCCAGTACTTC	CASSSLGDETQYF
TRBV5-1	TRBJ2-5	17	TRBD2	-	TGCGCCAGCAGCCCGGGAGGTGGATCTCTGTTCCGAGAGACCCAGTACTTC	CASSPGGGSLFRETQYF
TRBV6-2/TRBV6-3	TRBJ2-1	16	TRBD2	-	TGTGCCAGCAGTTTCTCCCTTTATAGCGGGACTAATGAGCAGTTCTTC	CASSFSLYSGTNEQFF
TRBV4-2	TRBJ2-3	16	-	-	TGTGCCAGCAGCCAAGTTAAAGAAGCGAGCACAGATACGCAGTATTTT	CASSQVKEASTDTQYF
TRBV20-1	TRBJ2-1	15	TRBD2	-	TGCAGTGCTAGAGTCGGTCTAGCGGGGAGAAATGAGCAGTTCTTC	CSARVGLAGRNEQFF
TRBV27	TRBJ2-1	16	TRBD2	-	TGTGCCTGCAGTGAAAGAGCGGGAAGCTCCTACAATGAGCAGTTCTTC	CACSERAGSSYNEQFF
TRBV14	TRBJ2-1	13	TRBD1	-	TGTGCCAGCAGAGTACAGGGGGCGAATGAGCAGTTCTTC	CASRVQGANEQFF
TRBV3-1	TRBJ1-4	19	TRBD1	many	TGTGCCAGCAGCCAAGATTTTCCGACAGGGTACTCAACTAATGAAAAACTGTTTTTT	CASSQDFPTGYSTNEKLFF